What follows are 8 T cell receptor beta chains derived from one specimen sequenced in a study of persistence of HIV-infected CD4 T cells. This was the immunoSEQ version 4 assay in survey mode. Profiling relied on immunoSEQ multiplex PCR, and the TCRdb table lists in-frame clones only, not all of them. The sample comprises 25,000 to 30,000 clones, approximately 78% of which are singletons, and 0.75% to 0.95% rests with the top ten. Cells were stimulated with CMV-infected fibroblast lysates at approximately 10 ug/mL. Memory cells lacking CD40L and CD69 with high CD45RO were sorted. The antigens these receptors bind are not known. This specimen was CD4+ T cells sorted from PBMCs after approximately 20-hour stimulation, taken from a patient who received antiretroviral therapy. The receptors shown here come from an adult woman with HIV who was CMV-seropositive.

This sequence joins TRBV7-9 and TRBJ2-7, with 13 bases aligning to TRBD2. With 0 bases clipped from V and 2 bases from J, the junction kept 1 base outside the gene matches. The germline CDR1 and CDR2 sequences are SEHNR and FQNEAQ (reference sequence). The CDR3 sequence is 16 residues long. The DNA for the CDR3 is TGTGCCAGCAGCTTAGCGGGGACTAGCGGGACCTACGAGCAGTACTTC. It codes for CASSLAGTSGTYEQYF. The variable domain in full, with the rest retrieved from reference TRBV7-9 and TRBJ2-7, is DTGVSQNPRHKITKRGQNVTFRCDPISEHNRLYWYRQTLGQGPEFLTYFQNEAQLEKSRLLSDRFSAERPKGSFSTLEIQRTEQGDSAMYLCASSLAGTSGTYEQYFGPGTRLTVT.

This chain joins TRBV30 and TRBJ1-6; perhaps TRBD1 as D (6 bases). V was clipped by 1 base and J by 10 bases, with 11 bases between them. The CDR3 runs 13 residues. Germline assignment: CDR1 GTSNPN and CDR2 SVGIG (reference sequence). The CDR3 bases are TGTGCCTGGAGTGACAGGGTAGGGTCACCCCTCCACTTT. Protein product: CAWSDRVGSPLHF.

This clone appeared once. The chain is built from TRBV6-6 and TRBJ1-1; 8 nucleotides line up with TRBD1. V shed 4 bases, J shed 6 bases, and the junction held 10 bases outside the gene matches. The CDR3 is 15 residues long. In germline, CDR1 is MNHNY, CDR2 SVGAGI (reference sequence). CDR3 in DNA: TGTGCCAGCAGTTTCTTTACAGGGGGGAGCCCTGAAGCTTTCTTT. Translation gives CASSFFTGGSPEAFF.

This clone was counted between two and nine times. The gene calls are TRBV3-1 (or the pseudogene TRBV3-2) and TRBJ2-2; 14 positions agree with TRBD2. V trimming: 4 bases; J trimming: 5 bases; junction bases outside the gene matches: 9. This CDR3 contains 18 residues. Germline V gene data show CDR1 as LGHDT and CDR2 as YNNKEL (reference sequence). CDR3 loop: CASSRRLAGGPKTGELFF. CDR3 DNA sequence: TGTGCCAGCAGCCGCCGACTAGCGGGGGGGCCTAAGACCGGGGAGCTGTTTTTT.

V usage is TRBV5-4 and J usage is TRBJ1-4, with D tentatively TRBD1 (6 bases). Germline CDR1 reads SGHNT; CDR2 reads YYREEE (reference sequence). The CDR3 loop spans 15 amino acids. Deletions cut 4 bases from V and 8 bases from J, with 18 bases between. The CDR3 spells CASSLTPGQGEKLFF. The CDR3 DNA reads as TGTGCCAGCAGCCTTACCCCAGGGCAGGGGGAAAAACTGTTTTTT.

V is TRBV6-5 and J is TRBJ1-5; D perhaps matches TRBD1 (5 bases). The CDR3 is made up of 14 amino acids. Deletions cut 4 bases from V and 7 bases from J, with 14 bases between. Germline loops: CDR1 MNHEY, CDR2 SVGAGI. The CDR3 sequence is CASSFSGAGQPQHF. The CDR3 coding sequence is TGTGCCAGCAGTTTTTCCGGGGCCGGGCAGCCCCAGCATTTT.

The chain is built from TRBV7-8 and TRBJ2-7; D not resolved. This CDR3 has 12 amino acids. From germline, CDR1 is SGHVS and CDR2 FQNEAQ. Trimming left V 5 bases short and J 9 bases short, with 14 bases between. The CDR3 DNA is TGTGCCAGCAGCCCGGTTCATCGGATGCAGTACTTC. The encoded protein is CASSPVHRMQYF.

This chain connects TRBV2 to TRBJ2-3; the match to TRBD2 covers 9 bases. The V and J ends lost 4 bases and 2 bases, in that order; junction bases with no gene match: 7. This CDR3 region has 16 residues. Germline V gene data show CDR1 as SNHLY and CDR2 as FYNNEI. CDR3 nucleotides: TGTGCCAGCAGTGTCCGACGCGGGAGGGCCACAGATACGCAGTATTTT. Amino acid sequence: CASSVRRGRATDTQYF.